This record looks at one T cell receptor beta chain sequence and its context. Its target is not known. Germline V gene sequence: CDR1 SGHAT, CDR2 FQNNGV. The CDR3 is 14 residues long. No DNA has been recorded. This record comes from a study of synovial regulatory T cells in juvenile arthritis. Overall study results and limits: Across patients, iaTreg TCR repertoires were mostly private, partly shared with synovial Teff and blood CPL. Synovial Tregs shared more CDR3 sequences with iaTregs than other blood Tregs.

Here immunoSEQ multiplex PCR was the method, and the copy in TCRdb shows in-frame clones only, minus some. This sample carries more than 7,500 clones, with 0.55% to 0.75% going to the ten biggest clones. This sequence originates from a donor between 2 and 29 years old with juvenile idiopathic arthritis. Sequenced material: Treg cells from blood. Subset here: remaining (HLA-DR-negative) circulating blood Treg cells. The V and J genes are TRBV11-2 and TRBJ1-2. The CDR3 here is CASSPLGGNYGYTF.